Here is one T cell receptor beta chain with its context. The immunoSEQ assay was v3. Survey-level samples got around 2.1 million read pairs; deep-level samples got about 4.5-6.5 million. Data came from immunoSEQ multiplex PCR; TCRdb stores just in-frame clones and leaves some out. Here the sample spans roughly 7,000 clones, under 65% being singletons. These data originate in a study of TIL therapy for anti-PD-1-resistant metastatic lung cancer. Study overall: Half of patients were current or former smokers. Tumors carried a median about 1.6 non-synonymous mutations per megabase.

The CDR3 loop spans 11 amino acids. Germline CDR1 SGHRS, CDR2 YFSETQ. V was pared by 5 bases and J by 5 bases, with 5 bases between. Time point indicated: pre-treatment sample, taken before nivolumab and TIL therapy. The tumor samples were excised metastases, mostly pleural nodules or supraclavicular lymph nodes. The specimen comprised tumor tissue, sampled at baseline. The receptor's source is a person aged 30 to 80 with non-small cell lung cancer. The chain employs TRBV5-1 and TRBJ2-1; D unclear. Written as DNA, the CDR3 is TGCGCCAGCAGTCTCCACAATGAGCAGTTCTTC. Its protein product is CASSLHNEQFF.